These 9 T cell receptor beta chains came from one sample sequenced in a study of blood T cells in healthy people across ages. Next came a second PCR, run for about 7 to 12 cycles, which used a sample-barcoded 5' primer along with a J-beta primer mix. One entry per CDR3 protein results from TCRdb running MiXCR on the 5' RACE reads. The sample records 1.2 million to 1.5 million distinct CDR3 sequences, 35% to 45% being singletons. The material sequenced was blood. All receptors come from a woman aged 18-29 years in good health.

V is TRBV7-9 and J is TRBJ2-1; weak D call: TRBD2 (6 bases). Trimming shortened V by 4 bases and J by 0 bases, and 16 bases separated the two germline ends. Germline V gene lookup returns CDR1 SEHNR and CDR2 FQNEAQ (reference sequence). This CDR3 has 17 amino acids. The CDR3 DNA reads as TGTGCCAGCAGCTCTGAATTGGCGGGGAGCTCCTACAATGAGCAGTTCTTC. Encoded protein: CASSSELAGSSYNEQFF.

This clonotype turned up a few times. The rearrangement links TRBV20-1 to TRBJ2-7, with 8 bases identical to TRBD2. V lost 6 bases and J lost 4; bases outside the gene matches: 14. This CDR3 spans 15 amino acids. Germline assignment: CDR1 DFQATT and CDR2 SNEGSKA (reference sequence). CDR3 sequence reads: CSAHSPGLGGYEQYF. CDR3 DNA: TGCAGTGCCCATTCTCCGGGACTAGGGGGATACGAGCAGTACTTC.

CDR3 loop: CASLYDEQFF. In DNA form, the CDR3 reads TGTGCCAGCCTTTATGATGAGCAGTTCTTC. The chain has TRBV2 and TRBJ2-1; D uncertain. The V gene's germline CDR1 is SNHLY and CDR2 FYNNEI. CDR3 length equals 10 residues. V lost 8 bases and J 8 bases, leaving 7 bases between the germline ends.

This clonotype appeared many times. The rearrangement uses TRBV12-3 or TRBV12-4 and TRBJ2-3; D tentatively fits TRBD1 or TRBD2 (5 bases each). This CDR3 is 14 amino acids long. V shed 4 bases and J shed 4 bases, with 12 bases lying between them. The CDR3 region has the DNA TGTGCCAGCAGTTCGGGGCAGGGTTCAGATACGCAGTATTTT. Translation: CASSSGQGSDTQYF.

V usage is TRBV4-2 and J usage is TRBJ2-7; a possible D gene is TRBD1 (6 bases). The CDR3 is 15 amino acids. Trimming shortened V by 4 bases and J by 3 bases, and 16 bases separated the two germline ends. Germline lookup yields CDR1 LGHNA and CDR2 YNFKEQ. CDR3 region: CASSPEGDIDYEQYF. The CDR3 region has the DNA TGTGCCAGCAGCCCGGAAGGGGACATCGACTACGAGCAGTACTTC.

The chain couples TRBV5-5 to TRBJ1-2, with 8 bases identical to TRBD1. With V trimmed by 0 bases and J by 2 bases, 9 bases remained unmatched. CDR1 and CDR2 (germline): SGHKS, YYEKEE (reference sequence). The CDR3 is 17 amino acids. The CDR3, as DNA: TGTGCCAGCAGCTTGGTCGGGGGGACAGGAGCAAACTATGGCTACACCTTC. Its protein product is CASSLVGGTGANYGYTF.

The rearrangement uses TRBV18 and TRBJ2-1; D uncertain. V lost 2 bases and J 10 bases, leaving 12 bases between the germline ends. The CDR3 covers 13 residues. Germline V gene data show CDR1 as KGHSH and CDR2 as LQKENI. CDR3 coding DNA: TGTGCCAGCTCACCAAGCTTAGCCTACGAGCAGTTCTTC. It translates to CASSPSLAYEQFF.

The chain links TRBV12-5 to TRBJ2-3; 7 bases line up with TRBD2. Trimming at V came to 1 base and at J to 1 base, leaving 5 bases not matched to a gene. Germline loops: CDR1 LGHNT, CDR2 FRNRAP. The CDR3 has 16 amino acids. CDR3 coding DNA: TGTGCTAGTGGTTTGGCACGCACTAGCGGCACAGATACGCAGTATTTT. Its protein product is CASGLARTSGTDTQYF.

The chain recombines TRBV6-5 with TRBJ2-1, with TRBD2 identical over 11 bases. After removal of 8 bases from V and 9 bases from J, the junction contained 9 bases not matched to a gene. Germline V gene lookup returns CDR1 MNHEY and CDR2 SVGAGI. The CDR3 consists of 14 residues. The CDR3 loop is CASSTSGRAGEQFF. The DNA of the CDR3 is TGTGCCAGCTCTACTAGCGGGAGAGCGGGTGAGCAGTTCTTC.